This entry lists 14 T cell receptor beta chains sequenced from one sample in a study of blood T cell repertoires in COVID-19 (dated by TCRdb to the early 2020s). The receptor library was made with the immunoSEQ multiplex PCR assay. TCRdb provides this immuneACCESS table in a form limited to in-frame rearrangements. Some clones are lacking; in checked studies, under half of them reflect an unresolved V gene, and why the rest are absent is not known. This sample has about 260,000 clones in its table, and roughly 90% of those were observed once. The ten largest clonotypes hold 2.5% to 3% of the sample. The source material was PBMCs or T cells enriched from blood (not recorded which). These receptors were obtained from a man in his forties who had been exposed to COVID-19.

The gene calls are TRBV5-1 and TRBJ1-4; D possibly corresponds to TRBD1 (5 bases). Germline loops: CDR1 SGHRS, CDR2 YFSETQ. The CDR3 covers 15 residues. V dropped 2 bases and J dropped 7 bases, with 15 bases sitting between them. DNA for the CDR3: TGCGCCAGCAGCTTAACACAAGGGGTAGGTGAAAAACTGTTTTTT. It encodes CASSLTQGVGEKLFF.

This clone has more than one count but fewer than ten. The chain recombines TRBV6-5 with TRBJ2-1; 7 bases are shared with TRBD2. This CDR3 region has 15 residues. Trimming at V came to 6 bases and at J to 0 bases, leaving 5 bases not matched to a gene. Germline V gene lookup returns CDR1 MNHEY and CDR2 SVGAGI. CDR3 sequence reads: CASRAAGSSYNEQFF. The CDR3 DNA reads TGTGCCAGCAGGGCAGCGGGGAGCTCCTACAATGAGCAGTTCTTC.

This clone was observed a single time. This chain uses TRBV5-1 with TRBJ2-7, with 7 nucleotides matching TRBD1. The V gene end was trimmed by 4 bases and the J gene end by 6 bases; junction bases not matched to a gene: 13. The CDR3 is 15 amino acids. From germline, CDR1 is SGHRS and CDR2 YFSETQ. The CDR3 bases are TGCGCCAGCAGCAAACAGATTGGGACAGAGATCGAGCAGTACTTC. It encodes CASSKQIGTEIEQYF.

The rearrangement links TRBV29-1 to TRBJ1-2, with TRBD1 identical over 11 bases. Germline CDR1 is SQVTM and CDR2 is ANQGSEA. After removal of 5 bases from V and 5 bases from J, the junction contained 4 bases not matched to a gene. The CDR3 loop spans 13 amino acids. CDR3 DNA: TGCAGCGTTTTGTGGGACAGGGGGTATGGCTACACCTTC. It codes for CSVLWDRGYGYTF.

The CDR3 reads CASSYRTSGSDGEQFF. CDR3 coding DNA: TGCGCCAGCAGCTACAGGACTAGCGGGAGTGATGGTGAGCAGTTCTTC. The V and J genes are TRBV5-1 and TRBJ2-1; the match to TRBD2 covers 13 bases. Germline CDR1 reads SGHRS; CDR2 reads YFSETQ. The CDR3 is 16 residues long. Trimming took 3 bases from V and 9 from J; bases not matched to a gene: 9.

V and J are TRBV28 and TRBJ1-2; D is uncertain. CDR3 length equals 13 residues. Trimming took off 10 bases at V and 0 bases at J, with 12 bases between the two ends. Germline lookup yields CDR1 MDHEN and CDR2 SYDVKM. DNA for the CDR3: TGTGCCAACTCACTATATTCTAACTATGGCTACACCTTC. It is translated as CANSLYSNYGYTF.

This chain links TRBV27 with TRBJ1-2; D is perhaps TRBD1 (5 bases). The ends were cut back, 2 bases at V and 6 bases at J, with 7 bases in the middle. CDR3 length equals 12 residues. In germline, CDR1 is MNHEY, CDR2 SMNVEV (reference sequence). CDR3 nucleotide sequence: TGTGCCAGCAGTTTAACGGGGGATGGCTACACCTTC. Encoded protein: CASSLTGDGYTF.

The chain employs TRBV4-3 and TRBJ2-1; 11 bases match TRBD2. J was trimmed by 0 bases and V by 1 base; bases with no gene match: 2. This CDR3 contains 17 residues. Germline CDR1 and CDR2: LGHNA and YSLEER. CDR3 region: CASSQGTSGSSYNEQFF. The CDR3 DNA is TGCGCCAGCAGCCAAGGAACTAGCGGGAGCTCCTACAATGAGCAGTTCTTC.

V gene TRBV7-2 combines with J gene TRBJ2-7, with D perhaps matching TRBD2 (6 bases). Germline values: CDR1 SGHTA, CDR2 FQGNSA. The V end lost 6 bases, the J end lost 4 bases, and 16 bases lay between the germline ends. CDR3 size: 14 residues. The DNA of the CDR3 is TGTGCCAGCAGTGTATTGACGGGAGCGTACGAGCAGTACTTC. This translates into CASSVLTGAYEQYF.

The V gene is TRBV28, the J gene TRBJ2-7, with D perhaps TRBD1 (6 bases). V lost 8 bases to trimming and J lost 9 bases, with 20 bases between them. CDR1 and CDR2 (germline): MDHEN, SYDVKM. The CDR3 is 13 amino acids. CDR3 amino acids: CASLRGRDQGQYF. The CDR3 bases are TGTGCCAGCCTTAGGGGGAGAGACCAAGGGCAGTACTTC.

This chain connects TRBV30 to TRBJ2-5, with D possibly matching TRBD1 (6 bases). The CDR3 is made up of 12 amino acids. Germline V gives CDR1 GTSNPN, CDR2 SVGIG (reference sequence). Deletions cut 4 bases from V and 5 bases from J, with 11 bases between. The CDR3 region has the DNA TGTGCCTGGACCGGACAGTCCGAGACCCAGTACTTC. Translation: CAWTGQSETQYF.

The chain joins TRBV30 to TRBJ1-3; possible D gene TRBD1, 6 bases. Trimming took off 2 bases at V and 4 bases at J, with 12 bases between the two ends. CDR3 length: 14 residues. CDR1 is GTSNPN and CDR2 is SVGIG in the germline V gene (reference sequence). The CDR3 loop reads CAWSSQGKGNTIYF. CDR3 in DNA: TGTGCCTGGAGTTCTCAGGGGAAAGGAAACACCATATATTTT.

J is TRBJ2-1 and V is TRBV10-2, with 14 positions matching TRBD2. CDR1 WSHSY and CDR2 SAAADI come from the germline V gene. CDR3 length: 18 amino acids. J was trimmed by 3 bases and V by 5 bases; bases with no gene match: 9. This CDR3 is CASSRHSGTSGSYNEQFF. CDR3 sequence (DNA): TGCGCCAGCAGTAGACATTCCGGGACTAGCGGGAGCTACAATGAGCAGTTCTTC.

The chain combines TRBV5-4 with TRBJ2-3; 9 bases map to TRBD1. V was pared by 3 bases and J by 5 bases, with 4 bases of the junction left unmatched. CDR1 and CDR2 from the germline V gene are SGHNT and YYREEE (reference sequence). The CDR3 covers 14 residues. This chain's CDR3 is CASSYRTGVDTQYF. The CDR3 DNA reads as TGTGCCAGCAGCTACCGGACAGGGGTAGATACGCAGTATTTT.